The 21 T cell receptor beta chains given below trace back to one sample, sequenced in a study of shared clonotypes between healthy human individuals. Method: immunoSEQ multiplex PCR; TCRdb's copy keeps in-frame clones and lacks some. The sample has about 2.2 million clones; approximately 94% are singletons. CD8 cells classed as naive were CD45RO-negative and positively selected for CCR7, excluding terminally differentiated effector memory CD45RA+ cells. The sample comprised naive CD8+ T cells from PBMCs. The receptor set was obtained from a man aged 18 to 30 in good health. Some clones in this sample may be carry-over from other donors' samples.

CDR3 DNA sequence: TGTGCCAGCAGCTCCACTCCCGCGGGAACCTACGAGCAGTACTTC. Amino acid sequence: CASSSTPAGTYEQYF. This chain joins TRBV7-9 and TRBJ2-7, with a possible D match to TRBD2 (6 bases). Germline CDR1 reads SEHNR; CDR2 reads FQNEAQ (reference sequence). Between the trimmed V and J ends, which lost 4 bases and 2 bases, there was a span of 15 bases. This CDR3 has 15 amino acids.

The chain has TRBV19 and TRBJ1-3; TRBD1 matches 7 bases. V trimming: 9 bases; J trimming: 4 bases; junction bases outside the gene matches: 9. The germline V gene has CDR1 LNHDA and CDR2 SQIVND (reference sequence). This CDR3 region has 14 residues. CDR3 in amino acids: CASTDRVGGNTIYF. The CDR3 nucleotides are TGTGCCAGCACCGACAGGGTAGGAGGAAACACCATATATTTT.

The chain combines TRBV7-9 with TRBJ1-2, with TRBD1 matching 8 bases. Germline V CDR1 and CDR2: SEHNR, FQNEAQ (reference sequence). The CDR3 loop spans 17 amino acids. The J segment lost 1 base and the V segment lost 1 base, leaving 8 bases of the junction unmatched. The CDR3 coding sequence is TGTGCCAGCAGCTTAGGAGGGACAGGCAATCTTAACTATGGCTACACCTTC. The encoded protein is CASSLGGTGNLNYGYTF.

The chain is built from TRBV15 and TRBJ1-1; 8 nucleotides line up with TRBD1. Germline V gene sequence: CDR1 LNHNV, CDR2 YYDKDF (reference sequence). V was pared by 8 bases and J by 1 base, with 6 bases of the junction left unmatched. The CDR3 is 14 amino acids. CDR3 nucleotide sequence: TGTGCCACCGGCACCGGACAGGGGAACACTGAAGCTTTCTTT. Its translation is CATGTGQGNTEAFF.

V is TRBV2 and J is TRBJ2-7; D is perhaps TRBD2 (6 bases). This CDR3 spans 15 amino acids. Germline CDR1 SNHLY, CDR2 FYNNEI. Trimming took off 4 bases at V and 1 base at J, with 14 bases between the two ends. This CDR3 reads CASSALALGSYEQYF. In nucleotides, the CDR3 is TGTGCCAGCAGTGCCCTAGCGCTGGGATCCTACGAGCAGTACTTC.

The chain carries TRBV6-6 and TRBJ1-1; D unclear. This CDR3 spans 16 amino acids. Per the germline V gene, CDR1 is MNHNY and CDR2 is SVGAGI (reference sequence). Trimming took off 6 bases at V and 6 bases at J, with 23 bases between the two ends. The CDR3 DNA reads TGTGCCAGCAGCTTCACTCCCGACGGACGCGACGCTGAAGCTTTCTTT. It codes for CASSFTPDGRDAEAFF.

The chain has TRBV4-3 and TRBJ1-5; the D is unclear. Per the germline V gene, CDR1 is LGHNA and CDR2 is YSLEER. V dropped 0 bases and J dropped 6 bases, with 15 bases sitting between them. The CDR3 extends over 16 amino acids. CDR3 DNA sequence: TGCGCCAGCAGCCAAGATCGGAGGCTGGGGAGTCAGCCCCAGCATTTT. Translating gives CASSQDRRLGSQPQHF.

V is TRBV30 and J is TRBJ1-2, with a tentative D call TRBD1 (6 bases). Germline lookup yields CDR1 GTSNPN and CDR2 SVGIG (reference sequence). This CDR3 region has 15 residues. The CDR3 DNA sequence: TGTGCGACCCTCGGGGGGGGGCGACCCTACTATGGCTACACCTTC. Translated: CATLGGGRPYYGYTF.

This rearrangement joins TRBV28 to TRBJ1-2; perhaps TRBD1 as D (5 bases). In germline, CDR1 is MDHEN, CDR2 SYDVKM. V lost 5 bases, J lost 7 bases, and 17 bases lay in between. The CDR3 loop spans 14 amino acids. CDR3 loop: CASSPRGESAGYTF. The CDR3 DNA follows: TGTGCCAGCAGTCCACGGGGGGAGTCGGCTGGCTACACCTTC.

The V and J genes are TRBV4-3 and TRBJ1-4; maybe TRBD1 (6 bases). The CDR3 totals 17 residues. The germline CDR1 and CDR2 sequences are LGHNA and YSLEER. Trimming took off 5 bases at V and 0 bases at J, with 16 bases between the two ends. The CDR3 region has the DNA TGCGCCAGCAGCGATGTAGGACAGACAGCAACTAATGAAAAACTGTTTTTT. It translates to CASSDVGQTATNEKLFF.

The chain uses TRBV7-9 and TRBJ2-5, with a weak D call TRBD1 (7 bases). Looked up from germline, CDR1 is SEHNR and CDR2 is FQNEAQ (reference sequence). This CDR3 comprises 15 residues. V lost 2 bases to trimming and J lost 3 bases, with 13 bases between them. Here the CDR3 DNA reads TGTGCCAGCAGCTTATGGGCGGGGACAGAAGAGACCCAGTACTTC. Translated, it gives CASSLWAGTEETQYF.

This clone was observed a single time. The chain joins TRBV27 to TRBJ2-7; D is ambiguous. Germline V gene data show CDR1 as MNHEY and CDR2 as SMNVEV (reference sequence). V lost 3 bases to trimming and J lost 2 bases, with 8 bases between them. CDR3 length: 13 residues. The DNA of the CDR3 is TGTGCCAGCAGTTTTGCAGCAGCCTACGAGCAGTACTTC. Translated, it gives CASSFAAAYEQYF.

The CDR3 DNA reads TGTGCCAGCAGCGTAGGCAGGGGGAACGAGCAGTACTTC. It yields the protein CASSVGRGNEQYF. The rearrangement joins TRBV9 to TRBJ2-7, with 7 bases that match TRBD1. The germline V gene encodes CDR1 SGDLS and CDR2 YYNGEE. The CDR3 is 13 amino acids. J lost 5 bases, V lost 0 bases, and 2 bases had no gene match.

The chain uses TRBV2 and TRBJ2-3, with D unclear. Per the germline V gene, CDR1 is SNHLY and CDR2 is FYNNEI. The CDR3 covers 15 residues. V was pared by 5 bases and J by 0 bases, with 12 bases between. DNA of the CDR3: TGTGCCAGCAGTCGGAGCAGATTAAGCACAGATACGCAGTATTTT. Translated, it gives CASSRSRLSTDTQYF.

To note about this clone: Other DNA sequences within the sample encode an identical CDR3. The rearrangement uses TRBV11-3 and TRBJ2-3, with a possible D match to TRBD1 (6 bases). Germline V CDR1 and CDR2: SGHNT, YENEEA. V was cut by 1 base and J by 0 bases, with 8 bases left in between. The CDR3 sequence is 15 residues long. DNA for the CDR3: TGTGCCAGCAGCTTAGGGACAGCTAGCACAGATACGCAGTATTTT. Amino acid sequence: CASSLGTASTDTQYF. Together with reference TRBV11-3 and TRBJ2-3, the CDR3 gives the full variable domain: EAGVVQSPRYKIIEKKQPVAFWCNPISGHNTLYWYLQNLGQGPELLIRYENEEAVDDSQLPKDRFSAERLKGVDSTLKIQPAELGDSAVYLCASSLGTASTDTQYFGPGTRLTVL.

The chain recombines TRBV7-2 with TRBJ1-1; possibly TRBD1 for D (5 bases). CDR1 SGHTA and CDR2 FQGNSA come from the germline V gene. Trimming cost V 4 bases and J 1 base, with 10 bases left between them. The CDR3 sequence is 14 residues long. In DNA form, the CDR3 reads TGTGCCAGCAGCTCAGGGTGGGGGAACACTGAAGCTTTCTTT. This translates into CASSSGWGNTEAFF.

The chain recombines TRBV5-6 with TRBJ2-7, with D maybe TRBD2 (5 bases). Trimming took off 4 bases at V and 2 bases at J, with 10 bases between the two ends. The germline gives CDR1 SGHDT, CDR2 YYEEEE. This CDR3 has 13 residues. DNA of the CDR3: TGTGCCAGCAGCGTTACCGGGGCCTACGAGCAGTACTTC. Amino acids: CASSVTGAYEQYF.

As for this clone: This CDR3 is also generated by other DNA sequences in the sample. The CDR3 region has the DNA TGTGCCAGCAGTTTTCTCTATGGCTACACCTTC. Amino acids: CASSFLYGYTF. The chain recombines TRBV28 with TRBJ1-2; D is uncertain. The CDR3 is made up of 11 amino acids. The V gene's germline CDR1 is MDHEN and CDR2 SYDVKM. Trimming left V 3 bases short and J 4 bases short, with 3 bases between.

As to this clone: One end of the junction varies from germline; a read error may be responsible. The chain is built from TRBV27 and TRBJ2-7; D remains unclear. This CDR3 has 13 amino acids. Looked up from germline, CDR1 is MNHEY and CDR2 is SMNVEV (reference sequence). For the CDR3, the DNA is TGTGCCAGCCACTCCTTTAGCTCCCACGAGCAGTACTTC. Its protein product is CASHSFSSHEQYF.

As for this clone: This CDR3 is also generated by other DNA sequences in the sample. The genes are TRBV7-9 and TRBJ2-5; 8 positions match TRBD2. The CDR3 loop spans 14 amino acids. In germline, CDR1 is SEHNR, CDR2 FQNEAQ (reference sequence). Trimming took 1 base from V and 3 from J; bases not matched to a gene: 1. The chain's CDR3 is CASSLGTSKETQYF. CDR3 nucleotides: TGTGCCAGCAGCTTAGGGACTAGCAAAGAGACCCAGTACTTC. Full variable domain (outside the CDR3, taken from reference TRBV7-9 and TRBJ2-5): DTGVSQNPRHKITKRGQNVTFRCDPISEHNRLYWYRQTLGQGPEFLTYFQNEAQLEKSRLLSDRFSAERPKGSFSTLEIQRTEQGDSAMYLCASSLGTSKETQYFGPGTRLLVL.

The rearrangement uses TRBV15 and TRBJ1-2, with D perhaps matching TRBD1 (5 bases). The CDR3 spans 15 residues. CDR1 LNHNV and CDR2 YYDKDF come from the germline V gene (reference sequence). V lost 1 base and J 3 bases, leaving 12 bases between the germline ends. The CDR3 is CATSRVGREDYGYTF. The CDR3 DNA sequence: TGTGCCACCAGCAGAGTGGGCAGGGAAGACTATGGCTACACCTTC. The whole variable domain, filled in from reference TRBV15 and TRBJ1-2, reads DAMVIQNPRYQVTQFGKPVTLSCSQTLNHNVMYWYQQKSSQAPKLLFHYYDKDFNNEADTPDNFQSRRPNTSFCFLDIRSPGLGDTAMYLCATSRVGREDYGYTFGSGTRLTVV.